These 22 T cell receptor beta chains share one sample of origin, sequenced in a study of blood T cell repertoires in COVID-19. Repertoires were generated with immunoSEQ multiplex PCR, while TCRdb's copy carries only in-frame clones and drops some. In the table there are about 220,000 clones, roughly 84% of which are singletons. What was sequenced was peripheral blood. These receptors all come from an older woman who had recovered from COVID-19.

V is TRBV2 and J is TRBJ1-1; no clear D. V was cut by 3 bases and J by 1 base, with 6 bases left in between. Per germline, CDR1 SNHLY and CDR2 FYNNEI. This CDR3 spans 13 amino acids. The CDR3: CASSEAGNTEAFF. CDR3 in DNA: TGTGCCAGCAGTGAGGCAGGGAACACTGAAGCTTTCTTT. Looking up the rest from reference TRBV2 and TRBJ1-1 gives the full variable domain: EPEVTQTPSHQVTQMGQEVILRCVPISNHLYFYWYRQILGQKVEFLVSFYNNEISEKSEIFDDQFSVERPDGSNFTLKIRSTKLEDSAMYFCASSEAGNTEAFFGQGTRLTVV.

The V call is TRBV6-6, the J call TRBJ1-3; 9 nucleotides agree with TRBD1. With V trimmed by 10 bases and J by 3 bases, 7 bases remained unmatched. In germline, CDR1 is MNHNY, CDR2 SVGAGI (reference sequence). The CDR3 spans 14 residues. As DNA, the CDR3 is TGTGCCACCTCACAGGGGGCCATTGGAAACACCATATATTTT. This codes for CATSQGAIGNTIYF.

This clone has only one observation. The V and J genes are TRBV9 and TRBJ2-1; 9 bases fit TRBD2. The CDR3 runs to 16 residues. Looked up from germline, CDR1 is SGDLS and CDR2 is YYNGEE. Trimming cost V 4 bases and J 0 bases; bases outside gene matches: 5. The CDR3 spells CASSLSSGVSYNEQFF. The CDR3 region has the DNA TGTGCCAGCAGCCTATCTAGCGGGGTCTCCTACAATGAGCAGTTCTTC.

The rearrangement links TRBV6-1 to TRBJ1-2, with D perhaps TRBD1 (5 bases). CDR3 length: 13 residues. V was shortened by 1 base and J by 4 bases, with 7 bases between the two germline ends. Germline V lookup: CDR1 MNHNS, CDR2 SASEGT. CDR3 residues: CASSEGQSYGYTF. The DNA of the CDR3 is TGTGCCAGCAGTGAAGGACAGTCCTATGGCTACACCTTC.

The rearrangement joins TRBV11-3 to TRBJ2-5; D is ambiguous. Germline CDR1 reads SGHNT; CDR2 reads YENEEA. The V end was cut by 1 base, the J end by 2 bases, with 11 bases between. There are 15 residues in the CDR3. This chain's CDR3 is CASSLGIRSQETQYF. The CDR3, as DNA: TGTGCCAGCAGCTTAGGCATTAGATCTCAAGAGACCCAGTACTTC. Looking up the rest from reference TRBV11-3 and TRBJ2-5 gives the full variable domain: EAGVVQSPRYKIIEKKQPVAFWCNPISGHNTLYWYLQNLGQGPELLIRYENEEAVDDSQLPKDRFSAERLKGVDSTLKIQPAELGDSAVYLCASSLGIRSQETQYFGPGTRLLVL.

The chain employs TRBV9 and TRBJ1-6; D is ambiguous. Trimming removed 0 bases from V and 7 bases from J, with 5 bases in between. Germline values: CDR1 SGDLS, CDR2 YYNGEE. CDR3 length: 13 residues. The CDR3: CASSVGGNSPLHF. The DNA for the CDR3 is TGTGCCAGCAGCGTAGGCGGAAATTCACCCCTCCACTTT.

The rearrangement links TRBV6-5 to TRBJ1-2, with 7 bases aligning to TRBD1. From germline, CDR1 is MNHEY and CDR2 SVGAGI. The CDR3 is made up of 14 amino acids. The junction had 17 bases not matched to a gene; V was cut back by 11 bases and J by 8 bases. CDR3 DNA sequence: TGTGCCTCCACGGGGGACAGCTCGTCTGGAGGCTACACCTTC. Its translation: CASTGDSSSGGYTF.

The chain joins TRBV5-6 to TRBJ1-4, with TRBD1 as a possible D gene (6 bases). There are 17 residues in the CDR3. V gave up 3 bases and J gave up 0 bases, with 15 bases separating them. Germline-derived CDR1 and CDR2 are SGHDT and YYEEEE. CDR3 region: CASSSPKQGPTNEKLFF. DNA of the CDR3: TGTGCCAGCAGCTCTCCGAAACAGGGCCCAACTAATGAAAAACTGTTTTTT.

This sequence joins TRBV4-1 and TRBJ1-2, with D maybe TRBD1 (6 bases). The CDR3 extends over 14 amino acids. Trimming cost V 4 bases and J 8 bases, with 17 bases left between them. CDR1 is MGHRA, CDR2 YSYEKL, per germline. CDR3 in amino acids: CASSRPTTGFGYTF. The CDR3 nucleotides read TGCGCCAGCAGCCGCCCGACTACAGGGTTCGGCTACACCTTC.

J is TRBJ1-1 and V is TRBV9, with D tentatively TRBD1 (5 bases). Germline CDR1 reads SGDLS; CDR2 reads YYNGEE. CDR3 size: 14 residues. Trimming left V 0 bases short and J 3 bases short, with 9 bases between. CDR3 sequence: CASSVVRGDTEAFF. CDR3 DNA: TGTGCCAGCAGCGTAGTACGGGGGGACACTGAAGCTTTCTTT.

V gene TRBV5-4 combines with J gene TRBJ2-2; 7 positions match TRBD2. CDR3 size: 15 residues. Unmatched junction bases numbered 5, after V lost 5 bases and J lost 1 base. In germline, CDR1 is SGHNT, CDR2 YYREEE (reference sequence). For the CDR3, the DNA is TGTGCCAGCAGTAAAGGACTAGAGAACACCGGGGAGCTGTTTTTT. This translates into CASSKGLENTGELFF.

V is TRBV30 and J is TRBJ1-4; D is undetermined. CDR1 and CDR2 from the germline V gene are GTSNPN and SVGIG (reference sequence). This CDR3 has 13 amino acids. Trimming left V 0 bases short and J 8 bases short, with 10 bases between. The chain's CDR3 is CAWSVQQQEKLFF. The CDR3 DNA sequence: TGTGCCTGGAGTGTGCAACAACAGGAAAAACTGTTTTTT.

This clone showed up just a few times. This chain uses TRBV5-1 with TRBJ2-2, with 10 bases that match TRBD1. The CDR3 is 15 residues long. Germline assignment: CDR1 SGHRS and CDR2 YFSETQ. The trim removed 4 bases at V and 6 bases at J, leaving 6 bases unmatched. The CDR3 bases are TGCGCCAGCAGCGATGGACAGGGGGTATCCGGGGAGCTGTTTTTT. This encodes CASSDGQGVSGELFF. The variable domain in full, completed from reference TRBV5-1 and TRBJ2-2, reads KAGVTQTPRYLIKTRGQQVTLSCSPISGHRSVSWYQQTPGQGLQFLFEYFSETQRNKGNFPGRFSGRQFSNSRSEMNVSTLELGDSALYLCASSDGQGVSGELFFGEGSRLTVL.

J is TRBJ1-4 and V is TRBV19, with D maybe TRBD1 (6 bases). V was clipped by 4 bases and J by 6 bases, with 12 bases between them. The CDR3 contains 14 residues. The germline gives CDR1 LNHDA, CDR2 SQIVND (reference sequence). CDR3 sequence: CASSRYWTDEKLFF. As DNA, the CDR3 is TGTGCCAGTAGTAGGTATTGGACAGATGAAAAACTGTTTTTT.

This CDR3 is CASSVVGGAGTDTQYF. CDR3 coding DNA: TGTGCCAGCAGCGTAGTCGGGGGGGCCGGCACAGATACGCAGTATTTT. The rearrangement joins TRBV9 to TRBJ2-3, with 8 nucleotides matching TRBD2. The germline V gene encodes CDR1 SGDLS and CDR2 YYNGEE. V lost 0 bases to trimming and J lost 1 base; unmatched junction nucleotides: 4. The length of the CDR3 is 16 residues. Full variable domain (missing parts from reference TRBV9 and TRBJ2-3): DSGVTQTPKHLITATGQRVTLRCSPRSGDLSVYWYQQSLDQGLQFLIQYYNGEERAKGNILERFSAQQFPDLHSELNLSSLELGDSALYFCASSVVGGAGTDTQYFGPGTRLTVL.

The chain uses TRBV6-5 and TRBJ1-1; possible D gene TRBD1, 5 bases. V lost 5 bases and J 5 bases, leaving 12 bases between the germline ends. This CDR3 has 13 residues. Germline V gene sequence: CDR1 MNHEY, CDR2 SVGAGI. The CDR3 coding sequence is TGTGCCAGCAGTCAAAACAGGCAAACTGAAGCTTTCTTT. Protein product: CASSQNRQTEAFF.

The rearrangement links TRBV10-1 to TRBJ2-2; 7 nucleotides line up with TRBD1. Germline loops: CDR1 WNHNN, CDR2 SYGVQD (reference sequence). The V segment lost 2 bases and the J segment 2 bases; nucleotides outside the gene matches: 5. This CDR3 comprises 16 residues. Written as DNA, the CDR3 is TGCGCCAGCAGTGAGGCGGACAGGACTAACACCGGGGAGCTGTTTTTT. Translation: CASSEADRTNTGELFF.

This clone has a single count. This chain connects TRBV2 to TRBJ2-5; tentatively, D is TRBD2 (5 bases). The germline V gene has CDR1 SNHLY and CDR2 FYNNEI. The CDR3 is 12 residues long. Trimming took 8 bases from V and 3 from J, leaving 10 bases between them. The CDR3 DNA is TGTGCCAGCCGGGAAAGGGAAGAGACCCAGTACTTC. Translation: CASREREETQYF.

This chain links TRBV7-3 with TRBJ2-4; 7 bases line up with TRBD1. CDR1 and CDR2 (germline): SGHTA, FQGTGA. CDR3 length: 13 residues. V shed 1 base, J shed 6 bases, and the junction held 0 bases outside the gene matches. Here the CDR3 DNA reads TGTGCCAGCAGCTTAAGACAGGGAAACATTCAGTACTTC. Translation gives CASSLRQGNIQYF.

V and J are TRBV5-1 and TRBJ2-2, with 8 bases matching TRBD1. Trimming cost V 4 bases and J 8 bases; bases outside gene matches: 4. The CDR3 runs 13 residues. Per germline, CDR1 SGHRS and CDR2 YFSETQ. The CDR3 here is CASSPGQGGELFF. Written as DNA, the CDR3 is TGCGCCAGCAGCCCCGGACAGGGAGGGGAGCTGTTTTTT. Variable domain in full (rest from reference TRBV5-1 and TRBJ2-2): KAGVTQTPRYLIKTRGQQVTLSCSPISGHRSVSWYQQTPGQGLQFLFEYFSETQRNKGNFPGRFSGRQFSNSRSEMNVSTLELGDSALYLCASSPGQGGELFFGEGSRLTVL.

The chain carries TRBV5-4 and TRBJ2-5, with D perhaps TRBD2 (6 bases). Germline CDR1 SGHNT, CDR2 YYREEE (reference sequence). CDR3 length equals 14 residues. V gave up 4 bases and J gave up 1 base, with 11 bases separating them. The CDR3 bases are TGTGCCAGCAGCCAAACTAGCAGCCAAGAGACCCAGTACTTC. Translation: CASSQTSSQETQYF.

This chain joins TRBV2 and TRBJ1-2; possible D gene TRBD1, 6 bases. With 3 bases removed from V and 6 bases from J, the gap between germline ends came to 17 bases. Germline-derived CDR1 and CDR2 are SNHLY and FYNNEI. The CDR3 is made up of 15 amino acids. The DNA for the CDR3 is TGTGCCAGCAGTGATATGGTGGCAGGGGCGGATGGCTACACCTTC. Amino acid sequence: CASSDMVAGADGYTF. Variable domain in full (rest from reference TRBV2 and TRBJ1-2): EPEVTQTPSHQVTQMGQEVILRCVPISNHLYFYWYRQILGQKVEFLVSFYNNEISEKSEIFDDQFSVERPDGSNFTLKIRSTKLEDSAMYFCASSDMVAGADGYTFGSGTRLTVV.